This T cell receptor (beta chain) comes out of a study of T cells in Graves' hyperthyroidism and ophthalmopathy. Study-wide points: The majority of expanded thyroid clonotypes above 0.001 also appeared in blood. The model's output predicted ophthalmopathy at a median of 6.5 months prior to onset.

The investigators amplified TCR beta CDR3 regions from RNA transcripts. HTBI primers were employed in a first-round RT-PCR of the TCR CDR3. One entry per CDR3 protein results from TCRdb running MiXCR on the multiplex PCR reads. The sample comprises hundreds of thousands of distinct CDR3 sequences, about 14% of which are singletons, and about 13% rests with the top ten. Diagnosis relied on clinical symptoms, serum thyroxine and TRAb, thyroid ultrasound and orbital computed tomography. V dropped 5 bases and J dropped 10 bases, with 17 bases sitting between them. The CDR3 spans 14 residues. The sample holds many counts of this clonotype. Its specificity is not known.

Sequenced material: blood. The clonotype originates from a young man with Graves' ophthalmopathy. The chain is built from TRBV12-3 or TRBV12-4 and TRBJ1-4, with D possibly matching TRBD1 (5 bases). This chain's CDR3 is CASSPGLGQGKLFF. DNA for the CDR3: TGTGCCAGCAGTCCTGGTCTGGGCCAGGGAAAACTGTTTTTT.